The clone carrying this T cell receptor beta chain was observed a single time. Germline V lookup: CDR1 LGHDT, CDR2 YNNKEL (reference sequence). The CDR3 spans 17 residues. V was pared by 1 base and J by 3 bases, with 13 bases between. Authors' methods: Counts of nucleated cells, estimated from reference gene primer amplification, were obtained. The repertoire was sequenced with immunoSEQ multiplex PCR; TCRdb's copy has only in-frame clones and lacks some. The DNA was the basis for D and trimming; V, J and clone size are from that table. The sample records about 490,000 clones, roughly 88% being singletons. The data belong to a study of blood T cell repertoires in COVID-19. Across the whole study: Sites in the United States, Italy and Spain provided acute and convalescent COVID-19 samples. In each case, the material was cDNA or gDNA derived from T cells, B-cell-depleted T cells, or PBMCs.

Material: peripheral blood. The chain recombines TRBV3-1 (or the pseudogene TRBV3-2) with TRBJ1-6; D not certain. This receptor was taken from a human donor in a cohort sampled during active COVID-19. CDR3 in amino acids: CASSQVPSRLYNSPLHF. The CDR3 DNA follows: TGTGCCAGCAGCCAAGTACCGAGCCGTCTCTATAATTCACCCCTCCACTTT.